What follows is one T cell receptor beta chain and its context. No antigen is known for it. This sample is drawn from a study of cytomegalovirus exposure and HLA in healthy donors. The study's findings and limits: Researchers left out some V segments, among them TRBV6-2 and TRBV6-3, as indistinguishable.

In germline, CDR1 is KGHSH, CDR2 LQKENI. The CDR3 runs 14 residues. V shed 6 bases and J shed 0 bases, with 11 bases lying between them. PCR was performed using 60 Vbeta and 13 Jbeta primers. Generated by immunoSEQ multiplex PCR, the TCRdb table keeps only in-frame clones and is missing some. The data hold 150,000 to 200,000 clones, with 60% to 80% observed a single time. The genes are TRBV18 and TRBJ1-1; tentatively, D is TRBD1 (5 bases). The TCR comes from a man aged 40-49 years in good health and CMV-seropositive. Material: PBMCs. CDR3 in DNA: TGTGCCAGCTCCCCGACAGAATTGAACACTGAAGCTTTCTTT. Protein sequence: CASSPTELNTEAFF.